This entry lists 10 T cell receptor beta chains sequenced from one sample in a study of graft-versus-host responses after intestinal transplantation (dated by TCRdb to the early 2020s). The library was built by means of the immunoSEQ multiplex PCR assay. TCRdb provides this immuneACCESS table in a form limited to in-frame rearrangements. Some clones are lacking; in checked studies, under half of them reflect an unresolved V gene, and why the rest are absent is not known. The sample profile shows over 80,000 clones; roughly 88% of them were found once. Jointly, the top ten make up more than 1.4% of the sample. The material was PBMCs, obtained 255 days after intestinal transplant. The receptors shown here come from a human patient who received an intestinal transplant, so some T cells may come from the graft donor.

The V and J genes are TRBV7-3 and TRBJ2-5, with 10 bases that match TRBD2. The J segment lost 3 bases and the V segment lost 5 bases, leaving 6 bases of the junction unmatched. Germline CDR1 reads SGHTA; CDR2 reads FQGTGA. The CDR3 totals 15 residues. This chain's CDR3 is CASSKQAGGKETQYF. For the CDR3, the DNA is TGTGCCAGCAGCAAACAAGCGGGAGGGAAAGAGACCCAGTACTTC.

This chain links TRBV5-6 with TRBJ2-7; 9 nucleotides line up with TRBD2. The germline gives CDR1 SGHDT, CDR2 YYEEEE. V dropped 2 bases and J dropped 5; count of bases not matched to a gene: 14. The CDR3 is made up of 17 amino acids. In DNA, the CDR3 is TGTGCCAGCAGCTTAGTAGCGGGAGCACACAATTTCGACGAGCAGTACTTC. It specifies CASSLVAGAHNFDEQYF.

Only a few counts were recorded for this clone. V and J are TRBV6-5 and TRBJ2-2, with D possibly being TRBD2 (6 bases). The CDR3 covers 14 residues. The germline CDR1 and CDR2 sequences are MNHEY and SVGAGI. With 5 bases removed from V and 5 bases from J, the gap between germline ends came to 12 bases. CDR3 residues: CASSEREETGELFF. The CDR3 nucleotides are TGTGCCAGCAGTGAAAGGGAGGAAACCGGGGAGCTGTTTTTT.

On this clone itself: Other DNA sequences from this sample encode an identical CDR3 as well. This chain links TRBV5-1 with TRBJ2-1; possible D gene TRBD2, 6 bases. The V gene's germline CDR1 is SGHRS and CDR2 YFSETQ. The CDR3 consists of 15 residues. V lost 4 bases, J lost 0 bases, and 11 bases lay in between. Written as DNA, the CDR3 is TGCGCCAGCAGCCTCAAGACTAGCTCCTACAATGAGCAGTTCTTC. Its protein product is CASSLKTSSYNEQFF.

V and J are TRBV15 and TRBJ2-4, with D unclear. CDR1 is LNHNV and CDR2 is YYDKDF in the germline V gene (reference sequence). The V end lost 0 bases, the J end lost 2 bases, and 20 bases lay between the germline ends. CDR3 length: 19 amino acids. CDR3 nucleotide sequence: TGTGCCACCAGCAGAGATTTGGTAGTTAGGCTAGGGACCAAAAACATTCAGTACTTC. It encodes CATSRDLVVRLGTKNIQYF.

Only one count was recorded for this clone. The rearrangement joins TRBV4-1 to TRBJ2-5, with TRBD2 matching over 10 bases. J gave up 0 bases and V 9 bases, and 4 bases lay outside the gene matches. This CDR3 spans 14 amino acids. CDR1 is MGHRA and CDR2 is YSYEKL in the germline V gene. The CDR3 loop reads CASGLAGDQETQYF. CDR3 nucleotides: TGCGCCAGTGGGCTAGCGGGGGACCAAGAGACCCAGTACTTC.

The chain employs TRBV28 and TRBJ1-5; D may be TRBD1 (5 bases). This CDR3 region has 15 residues. CDR1 is MDHEN, CDR2 SYDVKM, per germline. V lost 5 bases and J lost 6, with 17 bases in between. The CDR3: CASSIQGSGRQPQHF. The CDR3 region has the DNA TGTGCCAGCAGTATCCAGGGCAGCGGCCGTCAGCCCCAGCATTTT.

The V call is TRBV7-8, the J call TRBJ1-2, with D possibly being TRBD1 (6 bases). Germline-derived CDR1 and CDR2 are SGHVS and FQNEAQ. V gave up 1 base and J gave up 4 bases, with 16 bases separating them. The CDR3 consists of 16 residues. The CDR3 sequence is CASSLGRVDRFYGYTF. CDR3 bases: TGTGCCAGCAGCTTAGGGCGGGTGGACAGATTCTATGGCTACACCTTC.

This chain joins TRBV6-6 and TRBJ2-5, with D possibly TRBD1 on 6 matching bases. The better agreement between TRBJ2-7 and the DNA end casts doubt on the J call. CDR1 is MNHNY, CDR2 SVGAGI, per germline (reference sequence). The CDR3 has 15 amino acids. The CDR3 protein is CASSRRPGVPYEQYF. DNA for the CDR3: TGTGCCAGCAGTCGCCGCCCAGGGGTCCCCTACGAGCAGTACTTC.

The CDR3 here is CASSPNPNTEAFF. The CDR3 bases are TGTGCCAGCAGCCCCAACCCGAACACTGAAGCTTTCTTT. The rearrangement links TRBV6-1 to TRBJ1-1, with no clear D. Trimming shortened V by 6 bases and J by 1 base, and 9 bases separated the two germline ends. The CDR3 runs 13 residues. Per the germline V gene, CDR1 is MNHNS and CDR2 is SASEGT.